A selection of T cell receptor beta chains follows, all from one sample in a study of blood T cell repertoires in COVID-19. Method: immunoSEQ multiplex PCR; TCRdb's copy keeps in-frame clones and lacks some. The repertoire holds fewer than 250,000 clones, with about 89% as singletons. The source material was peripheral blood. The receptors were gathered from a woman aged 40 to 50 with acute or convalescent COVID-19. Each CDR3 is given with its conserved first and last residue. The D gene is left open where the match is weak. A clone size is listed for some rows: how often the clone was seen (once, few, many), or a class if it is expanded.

CDR3: CASSLAQVEFTGELFF
DNA: TGTGCCAGCAGCTTGGCCCAGGTAGAATTCACCGGGGAGCTGTTTTTT
size: -
V: TRBV5-5
J: TRBJ2-2
D: -

CDR3: CASSLLRGAVATNEKLFF
DNA: TGTGCCAGCAGCTTATTGCGGGGGGCTGTAGCAACTAATGAAAAACTGTTTTTT
size: -
V: TRBV11-2
J: TRBJ1-4
D: -

CDR3: CASSPGQGRSKKLFF
DNA: TGTGCCAGCAGCCCCGGACAGGGGAGATCGAAAAAACTGTTTTTT
size: few
V: TRBV5-8
J: TRBJ1-4
D: TRBD1

CDR3: CASSLGQGEKAFF
DNA: TGTGCCAGCAGCTTGGGACAGGGGGAAAAAGCTTTCTTT
size: once
V: TRBV5-8
J: TRBJ1-1
D: TRBD1

CDR3: CASSSLMEEAFF
DNA: TGTGCCAGCAGTTCCCTCATGGAGGAAGCTTTCTTT
size: -
V: TRBV27
J: TRBJ1-1
D: -

CDR3: CASSFSGGELFF
DNA: TGTGCCAGCAGTTTTTCGGGCGGGGAGCTGTTTTTT
size: -
V: TRBV12-3/TRBV12-4
J: TRBJ2-2
D: -

CDR3: CSASGGGAQYF
DNA: TGCAGTGCTAGTGGGGGGGGCGCGCAGTATTTT
size: -
V: TRBV20-1
J: TRBJ2-3
D: -

CDR3: CASSGQGAGYGYTF
DNA: TGCGCCAGCAGCGGACAGGGGGCAGGATATGGCTACACCTTC
size: -
V: TRBV5-1
J: TRBJ1-2
D: TRBD1

CDR3: CASSPPGGNQITQYF
DNA: TGTGCCAGCAGCCCCCCTGGAGGGAACCAGATTACGCAGTATTTT
size: -
V: TRBV9
J: TRBJ2-3
D: -

CDR3: CASSLAAGPQHF
DNA: TGTGCCAGCAGCTTGGCCGCGGGCCCCCAGCATTTT
size: few
V: TRBV5-6
J: TRBJ1-5
D: -

CDR3: CASSIKVQLAGVPNEQFF
DNA: TGTGCCAGTAGTATAAAAGTCCAACTAGCGGGGGTTCCGAATGAGCAGTTCTTC
size: -
V: TRBV19
J: TRBJ2-1
D: TRBD2

CDR3: CASSSGQGRGTNEKLFF
DNA: TGTGCCAGCAGCTCTGGACAGGGGAGGGGAACTAATGAAAAACTGTTTTTT
size: -
V: TRBV7-9
J: TRBJ1-4
D: TRBD1

CDR3: CASSLGGAFEQFF
DNA: TGTGCCAGCAGTTTAGGCGGGGCCTTTGAGCAGTTCTTC
size: -
V: TRBV27
J: TRBJ2-1
D: -

CDR3: CASSVDSGGQKTQYF
DNA: TGTGCCAGCAGCGTAGATAGCGGGGGCCAGAAGACCCAGTACTTC
size: -
V: TRBV9
J: TRBJ2-5
D: TRBD2

CDR3: CASSTDRSGTEAFF
DNA: TGTGCCAGCAGTACGGACAGGTCCGGCACTGAAGCTTTCTTT
size: -
V: TRBV6-4
J: TRBJ1-1
D: TRBD1

CDR3: CASSLPPGQKLTEAFF
DNA: TGTGCCAGCAGCTTGCCCCCAGGACAGAAACTCACTGAAGCTTTCTTT
size: -
V: TRBV11-2
J: TRBJ1-1
D: -

CDR3: CASSSPIASYNEQFF
DNA: TGTGCCAGCAGCTCCCCCATAGCCTCCTACAATGAGCAGTTCTTC
size: -
V: TRBV13
J: TRBJ2-1
D: -

CDR3: CASSSGPKLAGGLWNEQFF
DNA: TGTGCCAGCAGCTCAGGGCCCAAACTAGCGGGGGGGCTCTGGAATGAGCAGTTCTTC
size: -
V: TRBV7-9
J: TRBJ2-1
D: TRBD2

CDR3: CASSNGGLNYGYTF
DNA: TGTGCCAGCAGCAACGGGGGGCTCAACTATGGCTACACCTTC
size: -
V: TRBV6-6
J: TRBJ1-2
D: -

CDR3: CASSLVASDTNEKLFF
DNA: TGCGCCAGCAGCTTGGTAGCTTCGGATACTAATGAAAAACTGTTTTTT
size: -
V: TRBV5-1
J: TRBJ1-4
D: -

CDR3: CASRGHQEEKLFF
DNA: TGTGCCAGCAGAGGACACCAAGAAGAAAAACTGTTTTTT
size: few
V: TRBV27
J: TRBJ1-4
D: -

CDR3: CSVAGLAGGLPGETQYF
DNA: TGCAGCGTTGCTGGCCTAGCGGGGGGCCTGCCAGGGGAGACCCAGTACTTC
size: -
V: TRBV29-1
J: TRBJ2-5
D: TRBD2

CDR3: CASSLGTGTSTDTQYF
DNA: TGTGCCAGCAGCCTGGGGACAGGGACCAGCACAGATACGCAGTATTTT
size: -
V: TRBV7-2
J: TRBJ2-3
D: TRBD1

CDR3: CATSDTETNYGYTF
DNA: TGTGCCACCAGTGATACAGAAACCAACTATGGCTACACCTTC
size: -
V: TRBV24-1
J: TRBJ1-2
D: -

CDR3: CAISEGPGESGELFF
DNA: TGTGCCATCAGTGAGGGGCCAGGGGAATCCGGGGAGCTGTTTTTT
size: -
V: TRBV10-3
J: TRBJ2-2
D: -

CDR3: CASSIDSGQATNEKLFF
DNA: TGTGCCAGCAGCATTGATTCGGGACAGGCAACTAATGAAAAACTGTTTTTT
size: -
V: TRBV7-2
J: TRBJ1-4
D: TRBD1

CDR3: CASSQGQGGFQPQHF
DNA: TGTGCCAGCAGCCAAGGACAGGGGGGTTTTCAGCCCCAGCATTTT
size: -
V: TRBV3-1/TRBV3-2
J: TRBJ1-5
D: TRBD1

CDR3: CASSYRDSGYTF
DNA: TGTGCCAGCAGTTACAGGGATAGTGGCTACACCTTC
size: -
V: TRBV2
J: TRBJ1-2
D: -

CDR3: CASSQGNGYTF
DNA: TGTGCCAGCAGCCAAGGTAATGGCTACACCTTC
size: -
V: TRBV4-2
J: TRBJ1-2
D: -

CDR3: CASSAWTGVGYTF
DNA: TGTGCCAGCAGCGCCTGGACAGGGGTTGGCTACACCTTC
size: -
V: TRBV21-1
J: TRBJ1-2
D: -

CDR3: CASSSPLGRDRAGDTQYF
DNA: TGCGCCAGCAGCTCCCCACTTGGTCGGGACAGGGCGGGGGATACGCAGTATTTT
size: once
V: TRBV5-1
J: TRBJ2-3
D: TRBD1

CDR3: CASSQGGQGNYGYTF
DNA: TGTGCCAGCAGCCAAGGAGGGCAGGGGAACTATGGCTACACCTTC
size: -
V: TRBV4-2
J: TRBJ1-2
D: -

CDR3: CASSIHRGGQGSYTF
DNA: TGTGCCAGCAGTATCCACAGGGGAGGCCAGGGTAGCTACACCTTC
size: -
V: TRBV6-5
J: TRBJ1-2
D: TRBD1

CDR3: CASSQETVGNTIYF
DNA: TGTGCCAGCAGCCAAGAAACAGTTGGAAACACCATATATTTT
size: -
V: TRBV4-2
J: TRBJ1-3
D: -

CDR3: CASSASQLTGGNTIYF
DNA: TGTGCCAGCAGCGCCTCACAGCTAACAGGAGGAAACACCATATATTTT
size: -
V: TRBV9
J: TRBJ1-3
D: -

CDR3: CASSPPSQARSEAFF
DNA: TGTGCCAGCTCACCACCGAGTCAGGCGCGCTCTGAAGCTTTCTTT
size: -
V: TRBV18
J: TRBJ1-1
D: -

CDR3: CASSRSGTGTDTQYF
DNA: TGCGCCAGCAGCCGCTCCGGAACAGGCACAGATACGCAGTATTTT
size: -
V: TRBV5-1
J: TRBJ2-3
D: -

CDR3: CATSSGGAPDGYTF
DNA: TGTGCCACCAGCTCAGGGGGCGCCCCGGATGGCTACACCTTC
size: -
V: TRBV15
J: TRBJ1-2
D: TRBD1

CDR3: CASSPSSYNSPLHF
DNA: TGTGCCAGCTCCCCGAGCTCCTATAATTCACCCCTCCACTTT
size: -
V: TRBV18
J: TRBJ1-6
D: -

CDR3: CAWKGGGEKLFF
DNA: TGTGCCTGGAAAGGGGGCGGTGAAAAACTGTTTTTT
size: few
V: TRBV30
J: TRBJ1-4
D: TRBD1

CDR3: CASGGRGHETQYF
DNA: TGTGCCAGCGGGGGTAGGGGACACGAGACCCAGTACTTC
size: -
V: TRBV2
J: TRBJ2-5
D: -

CDR3: CASSRTPGELFF
DNA: TGTGCCAGCAGTCGGACACCCGGGGAGCTGTTTTTT
size: -
V: TRBV3-1/TRBV3-2
J: TRBJ2-2
D: -

CDR3: CASSQEPRLGNTIYF
DNA: TGTGCCAGCAGCCAAGAACCCAGACTTGGAAACACCATATATTTT
size: -
V: TRBV14
J: TRBJ1-3
D: -

CDR3: CASSSLQGNYGYTF
DNA: TGTGCCAGCAGCTCCTTACAGGGGAACTATGGCTACACCTTC
size: -
V: TRBV13
J: TRBJ1-2
D: TRBD1

CDR3: CASSLGMTGSSPLHF
DNA: TGTGCCAGCAGCTTAGGGATGACAGGGAGTTCACCCCTCCACTTT
size: -
V: TRBV11-2
J: TRBJ1-6
D: TRBD1